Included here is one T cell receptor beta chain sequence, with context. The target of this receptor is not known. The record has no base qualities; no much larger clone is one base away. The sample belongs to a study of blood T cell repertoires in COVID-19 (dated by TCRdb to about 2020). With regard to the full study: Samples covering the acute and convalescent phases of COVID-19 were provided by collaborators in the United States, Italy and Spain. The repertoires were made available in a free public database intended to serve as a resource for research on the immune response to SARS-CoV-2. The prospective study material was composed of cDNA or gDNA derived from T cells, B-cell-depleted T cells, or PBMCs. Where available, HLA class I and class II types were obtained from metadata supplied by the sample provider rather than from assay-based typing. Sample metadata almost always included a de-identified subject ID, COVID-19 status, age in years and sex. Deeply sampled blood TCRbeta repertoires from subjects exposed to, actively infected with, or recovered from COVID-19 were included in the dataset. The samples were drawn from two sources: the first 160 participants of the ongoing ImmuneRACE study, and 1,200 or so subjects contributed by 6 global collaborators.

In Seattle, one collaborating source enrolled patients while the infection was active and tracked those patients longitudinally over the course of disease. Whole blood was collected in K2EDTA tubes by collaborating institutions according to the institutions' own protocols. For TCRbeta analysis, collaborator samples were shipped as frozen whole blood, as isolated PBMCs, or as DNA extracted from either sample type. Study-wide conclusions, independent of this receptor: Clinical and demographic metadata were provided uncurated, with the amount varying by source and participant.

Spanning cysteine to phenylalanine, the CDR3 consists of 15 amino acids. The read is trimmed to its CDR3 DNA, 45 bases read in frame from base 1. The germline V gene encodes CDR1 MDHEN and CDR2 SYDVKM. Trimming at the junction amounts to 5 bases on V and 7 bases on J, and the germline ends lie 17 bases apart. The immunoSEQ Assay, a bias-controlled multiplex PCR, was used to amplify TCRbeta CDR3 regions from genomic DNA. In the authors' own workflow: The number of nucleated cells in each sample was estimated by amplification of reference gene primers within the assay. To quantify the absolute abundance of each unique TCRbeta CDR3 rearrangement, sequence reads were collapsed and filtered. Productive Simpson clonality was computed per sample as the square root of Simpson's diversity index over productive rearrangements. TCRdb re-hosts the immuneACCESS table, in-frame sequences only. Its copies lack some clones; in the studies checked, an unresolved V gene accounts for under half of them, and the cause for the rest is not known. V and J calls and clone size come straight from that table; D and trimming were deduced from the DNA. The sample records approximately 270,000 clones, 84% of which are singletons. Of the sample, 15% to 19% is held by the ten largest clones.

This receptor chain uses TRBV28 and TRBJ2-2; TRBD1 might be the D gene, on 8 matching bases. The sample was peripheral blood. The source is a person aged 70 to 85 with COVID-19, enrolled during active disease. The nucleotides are TGTGCCAGCAGTCCCACAGGGGGGGCCCACGGGGAGCTGTTTTTT. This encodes CASSPTGGAHGELFF.